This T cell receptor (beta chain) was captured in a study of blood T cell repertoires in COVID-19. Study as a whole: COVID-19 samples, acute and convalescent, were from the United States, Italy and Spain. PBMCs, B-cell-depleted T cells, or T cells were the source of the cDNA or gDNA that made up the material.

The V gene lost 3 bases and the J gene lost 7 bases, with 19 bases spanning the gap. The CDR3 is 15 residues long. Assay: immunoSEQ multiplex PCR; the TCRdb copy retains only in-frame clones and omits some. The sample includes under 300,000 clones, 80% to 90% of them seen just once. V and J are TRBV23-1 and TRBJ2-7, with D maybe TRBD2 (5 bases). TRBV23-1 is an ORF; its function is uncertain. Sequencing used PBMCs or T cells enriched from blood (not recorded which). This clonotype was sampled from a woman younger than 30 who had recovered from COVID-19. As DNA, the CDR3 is TGCGCCAGCAGTCACATCGGAGGCACGCCGAGGGAGCAGTACTTC. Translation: CASSHIGGTPREQYF.